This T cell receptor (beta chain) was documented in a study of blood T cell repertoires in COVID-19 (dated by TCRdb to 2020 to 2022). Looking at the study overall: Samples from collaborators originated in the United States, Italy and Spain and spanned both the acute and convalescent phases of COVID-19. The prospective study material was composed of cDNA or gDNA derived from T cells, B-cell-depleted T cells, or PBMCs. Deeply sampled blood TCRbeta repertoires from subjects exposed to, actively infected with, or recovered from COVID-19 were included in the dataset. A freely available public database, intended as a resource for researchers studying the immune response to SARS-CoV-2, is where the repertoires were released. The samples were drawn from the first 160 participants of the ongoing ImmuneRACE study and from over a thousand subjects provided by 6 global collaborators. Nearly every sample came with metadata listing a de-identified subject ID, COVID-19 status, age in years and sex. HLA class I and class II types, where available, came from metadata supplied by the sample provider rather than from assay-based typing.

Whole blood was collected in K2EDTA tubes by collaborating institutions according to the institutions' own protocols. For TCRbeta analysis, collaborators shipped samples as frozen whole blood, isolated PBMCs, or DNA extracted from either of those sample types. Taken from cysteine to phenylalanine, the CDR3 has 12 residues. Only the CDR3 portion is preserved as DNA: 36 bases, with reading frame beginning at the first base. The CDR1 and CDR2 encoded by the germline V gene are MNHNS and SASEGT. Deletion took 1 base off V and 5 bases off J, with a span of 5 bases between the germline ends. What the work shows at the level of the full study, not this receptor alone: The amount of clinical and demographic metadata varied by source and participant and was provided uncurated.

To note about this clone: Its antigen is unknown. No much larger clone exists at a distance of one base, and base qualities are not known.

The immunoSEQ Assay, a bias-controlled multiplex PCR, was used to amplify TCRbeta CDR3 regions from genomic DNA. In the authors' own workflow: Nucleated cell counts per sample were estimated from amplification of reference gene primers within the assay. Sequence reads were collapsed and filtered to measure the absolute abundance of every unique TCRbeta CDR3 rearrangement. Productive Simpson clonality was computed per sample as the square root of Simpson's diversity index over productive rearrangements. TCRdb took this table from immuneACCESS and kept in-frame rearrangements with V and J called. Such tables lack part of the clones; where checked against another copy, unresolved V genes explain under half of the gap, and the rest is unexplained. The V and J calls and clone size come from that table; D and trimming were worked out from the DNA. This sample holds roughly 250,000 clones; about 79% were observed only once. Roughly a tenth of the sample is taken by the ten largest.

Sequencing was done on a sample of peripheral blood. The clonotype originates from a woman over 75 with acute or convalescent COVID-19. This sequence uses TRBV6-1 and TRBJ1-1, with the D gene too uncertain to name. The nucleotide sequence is TGTGCCAGCAGTGAAGTCAGAACTGAAGCTTTCTTT. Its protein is CASSEVRTEAFF.